This T cell receptor beta chain was sequenced in a study of a mutant IDH1 vaccine in newly diagnosed glioma. Study information: Patients' prior therapy spanned radiotherapy, temozolomide, or both; most underwent both.

Assay used: immunoSEQ multiplex PCR; TCRdb lists only in-frame clones, some missing. The table includes approximately 60,000 clones, 83% detected once. Turning to this clone: Its target is not known.

Time point defined: week 47, end of study. In every dose of vaccine, 300 ug of mutant IDH1 20-mer peptide was given alongside topical imiquimod. Administration of eight vaccinations to patients took place in weeks 1, 3, 5, 7, 11, 15, 19, 23. Here the sequenced sample was PBMCs, taken from a glioma patient whose treatment included an IDH1 peptide vaccine. This TCR was sampled from a man aged 30-40 years with glioma.

The CDR3 spells CASSTDRGSEKLFF. The CDR3 bases are TGTGCCAGTAGTACCGACAGGGGAAGTGAAAAACTGTTTTTT. This chain links TRBV19 with TRBJ1-4; 8 bases agree with TRBD1. The junction had 5 bases not matched to a gene; V was cut back by 4 bases and J by 7 bases. The CDR3 covers 14 residues. The germline gives CDR1 LNHDA, CDR2 SQIVND (reference sequence). The full variable domain, with the rest looked up from reference TRBV19 and TRBJ1-4, is DGGITQSPKYLFRKEGQNVTLSCEQNLNHDAMYWYRQDPGQGLRLIYYSQIVNDFQKGDIAEGYSVSREKKESFPLTVTSAQKNPTAFYLCASSTDRGSEKLFFGSGTQLSVL.